The clone carrying this T cell receptor beta chain was recorded at least ten times. Antigen specificity is unknown. The data belong to a study of neurological immune-mediated disorders. Study findings and constraints: The multiple sclerosis repertoire cluster had no association with any clinical or MRI feature.

Unsorted libraries came from 2 million PBMCs stored at -80 °C. By 5'RACE with 10-nucleotide random UMIs, the cDNA was made. TCRdb ran MiXCR on the 5' RACE reads and lists one entry per CDR3 protein. The table has about 60,000 distinct CDR3 sequences, approximately 4.1% seen once. CDR3 length: 15 residues. V trimming: 3 bases; J trimming: 7 bases; junction bases outside the gene matches: 9. Germline V CDR1 and CDR2: SGHRS, YFSETQ. The J gene is TRBJ2-2, the V gene TRBV5-1, with TRBD1 matching 7 bases. This sequence was found in a man in his fifties or sixties with multiple sclerosis. Sequenced material: PBMCs. CDR3: CASSWRQGFGGELFF. For the CDR3, the DNA is TGCGCCAGCAGCTGGAGACAGGGATTCGGCGGGGAGCTGTTTTTT.